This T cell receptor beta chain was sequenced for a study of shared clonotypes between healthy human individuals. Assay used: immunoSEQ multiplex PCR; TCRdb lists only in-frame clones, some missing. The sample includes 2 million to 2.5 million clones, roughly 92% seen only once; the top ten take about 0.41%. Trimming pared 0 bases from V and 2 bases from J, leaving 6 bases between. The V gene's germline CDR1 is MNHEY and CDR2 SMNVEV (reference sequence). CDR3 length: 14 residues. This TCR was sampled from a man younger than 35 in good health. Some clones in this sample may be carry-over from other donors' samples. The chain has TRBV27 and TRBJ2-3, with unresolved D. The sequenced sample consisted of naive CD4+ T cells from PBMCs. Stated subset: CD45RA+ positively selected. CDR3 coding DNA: TGTGCCAGCAGTTTATCCGGAGACACAGATACGCAGTATTTT. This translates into CASSLSGDTDTQYF.